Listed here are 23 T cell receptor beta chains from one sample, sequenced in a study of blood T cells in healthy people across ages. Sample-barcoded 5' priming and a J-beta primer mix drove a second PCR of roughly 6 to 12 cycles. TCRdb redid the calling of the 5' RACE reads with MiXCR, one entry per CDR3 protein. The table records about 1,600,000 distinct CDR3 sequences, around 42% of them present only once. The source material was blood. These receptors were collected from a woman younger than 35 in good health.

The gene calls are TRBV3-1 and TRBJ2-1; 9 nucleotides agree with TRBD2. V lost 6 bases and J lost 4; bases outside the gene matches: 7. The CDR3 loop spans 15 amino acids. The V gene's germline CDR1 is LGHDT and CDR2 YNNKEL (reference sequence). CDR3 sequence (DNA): TGTGCCAGCAGGGTGACTAGCGGCAATTACAATGAGCAGTTCTTC. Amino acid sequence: CASRVTSGNYNEQFF.

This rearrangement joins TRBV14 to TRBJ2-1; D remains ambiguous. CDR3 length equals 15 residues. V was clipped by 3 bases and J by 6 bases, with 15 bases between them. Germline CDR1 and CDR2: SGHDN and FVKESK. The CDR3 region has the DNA TGTGCCAGCAGCCATCTCAACTTGAGGCCCAATGAGCAGTTCTTC. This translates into CASSHLNLRPNEQFF.

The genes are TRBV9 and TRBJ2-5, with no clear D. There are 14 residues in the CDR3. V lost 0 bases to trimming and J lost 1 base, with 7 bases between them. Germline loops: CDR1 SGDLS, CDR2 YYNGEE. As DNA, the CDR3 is TGTGCCAGCAGCGTAGGATGGGGCCAAGAGACCCAGTACTTC. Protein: CASSVGWGQETQYF.

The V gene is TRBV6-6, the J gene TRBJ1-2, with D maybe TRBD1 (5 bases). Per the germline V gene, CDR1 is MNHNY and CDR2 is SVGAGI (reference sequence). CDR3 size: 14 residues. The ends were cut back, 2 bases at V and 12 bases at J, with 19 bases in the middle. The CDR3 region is CASSYEGLVWGNTF. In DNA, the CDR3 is TGTGCCAGCAGTTACGAGGGTCTTGTTTGGGGCAACACCTTC.

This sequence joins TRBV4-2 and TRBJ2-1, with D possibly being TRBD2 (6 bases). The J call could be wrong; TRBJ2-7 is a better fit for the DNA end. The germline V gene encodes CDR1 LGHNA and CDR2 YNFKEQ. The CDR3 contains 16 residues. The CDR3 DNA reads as TGTGCCAGCAGCCAGAAGGCGGCGGGAACTTACAATGAGCAGTACTTC. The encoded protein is CASSQKAAGTYNEQYF.

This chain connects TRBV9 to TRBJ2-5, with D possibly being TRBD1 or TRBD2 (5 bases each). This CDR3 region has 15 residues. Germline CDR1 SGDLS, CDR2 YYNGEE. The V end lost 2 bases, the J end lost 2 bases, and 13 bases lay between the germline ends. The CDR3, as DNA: TGTGCCAGCAGCGTCCGGTCCGGGGCACAAGAGACCCAGTACTTC. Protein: CASSVRSGAQETQYF.

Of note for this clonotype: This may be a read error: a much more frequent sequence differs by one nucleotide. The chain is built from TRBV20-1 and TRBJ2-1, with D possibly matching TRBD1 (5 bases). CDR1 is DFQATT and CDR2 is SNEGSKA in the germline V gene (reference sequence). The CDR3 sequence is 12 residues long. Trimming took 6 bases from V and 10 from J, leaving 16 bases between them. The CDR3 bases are TGCAGTGCCCCTACAGGAGTGGAGGAGCAGTTCTTC. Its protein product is CSAPTGVEEQFF.

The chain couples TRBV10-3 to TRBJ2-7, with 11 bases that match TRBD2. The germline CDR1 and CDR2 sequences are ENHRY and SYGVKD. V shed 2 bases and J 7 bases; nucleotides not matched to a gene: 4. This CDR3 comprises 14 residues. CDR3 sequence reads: CAISELAGGDEQYF. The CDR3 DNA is TGTGCCATCAGTGAGCTAGCGGGGGGCGATGAGCAGTACTTC.

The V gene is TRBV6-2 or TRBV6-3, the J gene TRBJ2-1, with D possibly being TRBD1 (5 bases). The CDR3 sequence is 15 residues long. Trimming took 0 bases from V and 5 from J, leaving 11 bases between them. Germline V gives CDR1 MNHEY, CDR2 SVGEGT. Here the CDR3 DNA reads TGTGCCAGCAGTTACTCTACAGGAGTTAACAATGAGCAGTTCTTC. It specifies CASSYSTGVNNEQFF.

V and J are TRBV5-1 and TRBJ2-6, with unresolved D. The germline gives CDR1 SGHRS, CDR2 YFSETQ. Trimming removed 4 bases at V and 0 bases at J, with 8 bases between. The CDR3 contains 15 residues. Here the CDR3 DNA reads TGCGCCAGCAGCGACATACACTCTGGGGCCAACGTCCTGACTTTC. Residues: CASSDIHSGANVLTF.

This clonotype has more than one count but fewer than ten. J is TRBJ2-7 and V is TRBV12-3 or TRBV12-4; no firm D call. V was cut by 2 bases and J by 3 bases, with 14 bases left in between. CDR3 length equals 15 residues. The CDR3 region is CASSLYGYGLYEQYF. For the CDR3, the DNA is TGTGCCAGCAGTTTATATGGGTACGGGCTCTACGAGCAGTACTTC.

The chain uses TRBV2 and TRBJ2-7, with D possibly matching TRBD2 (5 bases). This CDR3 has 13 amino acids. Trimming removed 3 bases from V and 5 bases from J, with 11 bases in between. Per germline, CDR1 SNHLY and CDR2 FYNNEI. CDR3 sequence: CASSDYEGDEQYF. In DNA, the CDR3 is TGTGCCAGCAGTGATTACGAGGGCGACGAGCAGTACTTC.

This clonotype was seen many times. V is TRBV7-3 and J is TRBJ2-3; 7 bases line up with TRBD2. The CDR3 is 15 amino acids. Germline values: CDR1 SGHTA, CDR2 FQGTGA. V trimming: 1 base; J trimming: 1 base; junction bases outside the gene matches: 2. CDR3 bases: TGTGCCAGCAGCTTAATGAGCGGGGGCACAGATACGCAGTATTTT. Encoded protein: CASSLMSGGTDTQYF. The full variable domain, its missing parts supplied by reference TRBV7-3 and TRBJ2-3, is GAGVSQTPSNKVTEKGKYVELRCDPISGHTALYWYRQSLGQGPEFLIYFQGTGAADDSGLPNDRFFAVRPEGSVSTLKIQRTERGDSAVYLCASSLMSGGTDTQYFGPGTRLTVL.

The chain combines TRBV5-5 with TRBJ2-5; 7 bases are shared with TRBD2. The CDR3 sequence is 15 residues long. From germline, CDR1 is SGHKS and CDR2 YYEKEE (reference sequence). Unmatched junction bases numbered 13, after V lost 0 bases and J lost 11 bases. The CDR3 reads CASSLAPRGYNEQYF. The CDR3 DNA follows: TGTGCCAGCAGCTTGGCCCCGCGGGGGTACAATGAGCAGTACTTC.

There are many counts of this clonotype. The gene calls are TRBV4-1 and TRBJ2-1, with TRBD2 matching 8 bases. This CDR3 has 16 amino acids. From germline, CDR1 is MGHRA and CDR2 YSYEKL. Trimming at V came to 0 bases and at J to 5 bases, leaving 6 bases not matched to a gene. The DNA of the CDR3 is TGCGCCAGCAGCCAAGACCGAGCGGGGGACCACAATGAGCAGTTCTTC. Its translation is CASSQDRAGDHNEQFF.

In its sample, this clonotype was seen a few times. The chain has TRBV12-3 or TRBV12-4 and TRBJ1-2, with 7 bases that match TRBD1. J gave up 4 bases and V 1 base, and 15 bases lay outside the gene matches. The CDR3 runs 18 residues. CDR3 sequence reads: CASSLGRRGNFLFYGYTF. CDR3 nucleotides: TGTGCCAGCAGTTTAGGACGCAGGGGGAATTTCCTTTTCTATGGCTACACCTTC.

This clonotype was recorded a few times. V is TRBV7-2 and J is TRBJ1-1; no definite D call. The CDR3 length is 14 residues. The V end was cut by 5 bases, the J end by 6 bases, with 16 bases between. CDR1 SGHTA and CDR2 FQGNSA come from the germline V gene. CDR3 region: CASSPRGVGSEAFF. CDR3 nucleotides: TGTGCCAGCAGCCCCCGGGGTGTTGGCTCTGAAGCTTTCTTT. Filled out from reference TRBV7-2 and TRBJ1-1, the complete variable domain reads GAGVSQSPSNKVTEKGKDVELRCDPISGHTALYWYRQSLGQGLEFLIYFQGNSAPDKSGLPSDRFSAERTGGSVSTLTIQRTQQEDSAVYLCASSPRGVGSEAFFGQGTRLTVV.

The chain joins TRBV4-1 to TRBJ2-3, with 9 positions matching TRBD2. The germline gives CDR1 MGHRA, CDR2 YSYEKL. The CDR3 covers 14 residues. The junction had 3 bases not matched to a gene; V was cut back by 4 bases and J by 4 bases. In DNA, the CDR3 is TGCGCCAGCAGCCCTGTAGCGGGGGCAGATACGCAGTATTTT. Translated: CASSPVAGADTQYF.

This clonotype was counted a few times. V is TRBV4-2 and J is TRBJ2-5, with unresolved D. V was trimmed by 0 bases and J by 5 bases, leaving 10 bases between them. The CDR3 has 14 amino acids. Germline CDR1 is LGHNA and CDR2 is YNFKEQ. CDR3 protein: CASSQDVVAETQYF. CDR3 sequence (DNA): TGTGCCAGCAGCCAAGATGTAGTAGCCGAGACCCAGTACTTC.

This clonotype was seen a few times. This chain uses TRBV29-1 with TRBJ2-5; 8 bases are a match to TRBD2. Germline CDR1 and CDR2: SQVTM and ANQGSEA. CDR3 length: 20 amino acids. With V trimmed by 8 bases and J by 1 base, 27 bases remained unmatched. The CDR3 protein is CSSLWAIAGPPKGIQETQYF. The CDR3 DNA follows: TGCAGCTCGTTATGGGCCATAGCGGGGCCTCCGAAGGGGATCCAAGAGACCCAGTACTTC. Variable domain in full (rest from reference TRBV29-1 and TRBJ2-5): SAVISQKPSRDICQRGTSLTIQCQVDSQVTMMFWYRQQPGQSLTLIATANQGSEATYESGFVIDKFPISRPNLTFSTLTVSNMSPEDSSIYLCSSLWAIAGPPKGIQETQYFGPGTRLLVL.

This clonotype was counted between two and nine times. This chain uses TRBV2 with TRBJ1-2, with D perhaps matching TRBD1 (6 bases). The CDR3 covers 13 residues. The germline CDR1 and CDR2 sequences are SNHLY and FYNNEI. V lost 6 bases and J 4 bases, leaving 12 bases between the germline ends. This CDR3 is CASRGAQGYGYTF. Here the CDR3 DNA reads TGTGCCAGCAGGGGGGCCCAAGGCTATGGCTACACCTTC.

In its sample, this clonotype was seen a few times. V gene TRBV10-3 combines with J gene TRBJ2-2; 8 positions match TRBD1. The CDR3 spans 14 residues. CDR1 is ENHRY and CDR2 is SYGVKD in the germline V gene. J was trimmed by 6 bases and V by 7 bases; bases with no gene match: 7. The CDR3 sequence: CAINQHRGAGELFF. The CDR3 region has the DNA TGTGCCATCAATCAGCACAGGGGGGCCGGGGAGCTGTTTTTT.

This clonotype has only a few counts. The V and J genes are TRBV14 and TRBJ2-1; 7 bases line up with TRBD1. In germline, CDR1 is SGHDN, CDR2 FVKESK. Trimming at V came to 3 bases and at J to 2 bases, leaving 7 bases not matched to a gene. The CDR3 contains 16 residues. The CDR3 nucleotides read TGTGCCAGCAGCCAGATACAGGGGTCGACCTACAATGAGCAGTTCTTC. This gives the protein CASSQIQGSTYNEQFF.